The text below deals with one TCR beta chain. Its matching antigen is unknown. The table came from immunoSEQ multiplex PCR; TCRdb's copy has only in-frame clones and leaves some out. This sample carries 12,000 or so clones, around nine tenths of them seen once, and the ten largest clones take nearly 0.45%. This sample stems from a study of regulatory dendritic cells for organ transplantation. CFSE-labeled sorted T cells met regulatory or mature dendritic cells for approximately 5 days. The CDR3 covers 13 residues. Germline loops: CDR1 LGHNA, CDR2 YSLEER. Trimming cost V 0 bases and J 3 bases, with 5 bases left between them.

Input material: naive CD8+ T cells from blood cultured with dendritic cells. The subset was: CD45RA+ naive T cells. The rearrangement joins TRBV4-3 to TRBJ2-5; D gene ambiguous. The clonotype originates from a human donor in good health. The CDR3 spells CASSQDLEETQYF. The CDR3 DNA follows: TGCGCCAGCAGCCAAGATTTGGAAGAGACCCAGTACTTC.